Listed here are 10 T cell receptor beta chains from one sample, sequenced in a study of human T cells and chemical hapten exposure. Time point described: patch test 1, 2 weeks after DPC sensitization. The treatment was: therapeutic diphenylcyclopropenone sensitization with weekly scalp DPC. TCRdb analysed the RACE reads with MiXCR anew, one entry per CDR3 protein. The table shows around 300,000 distinct CDR3 sequences, with around 7% occurring only once. Sequencing used whole blood, obtained in connection with sensitization to the hapten diphenylcyclopropenone (DPC). These TCRs come from a young woman with alopecia areata. Some clones in this sample may be carry-over from other donors' samples.

This clonotype was seen ten or more times. The V gene is TRBV7-2, the J gene TRBJ2-6; weak D call: TRBD1 (6 bases). CDR1 SGHTA and CDR2 FQGNSA come from the germline V gene. V was trimmed by 7 bases and J by 4 bases, leaving 20 bases between them. The CDR3 sequence is 17 residues long. This chain's CDR3 is CASTPPLFGGGANVLTF. CDR3 DNA: TGTGCCAGCACCCCCCCCCTCTTTGGGGGCGGGGCCAACGTCCTGACTTTC.

This clonotype was counted between two and nine times. The rearrangement joins TRBV19 to TRBJ2-6, with D hard to call. This CDR3 region has 19 residues. V was trimmed by 7 bases and J by 0 bases, leaving 22 bases between them. From germline, CDR1 is LNHDA and CDR2 SQIVND (reference sequence). CDR3 sequence: CASTLLGRKRTSGANVLTF. As DNA, the CDR3 is TGTGCCAGTACCCTTTTAGGGCGCAAGAGAACCTCTGGGGCCAACGTCCTGACTTTC. Supplemented by reference TRBV19 and TRBJ2-6, the full variable domain reads DGGITQSPKYLFRKEGQNVTLSCEQNLNHDAMYWYRQDPGQGLRLIYYSQIVNDFQKGDIAEGYSVSREKKESFPLTVTSAQKNPTAFYLCASTLLGRKRTSGANVLTFGAGSRLTVL.

This clonotype was seen only a few times. This chain uses TRBV21-1 with TRBJ2-4; TRBD1 is the table's D call and was not checked against the DNA. TRBV21-1 is flagged as a pseudogene. The CDR3 is made up of 17 amino acids. The CDR3 loop is CASSPKTVFWDKNIQYF. DNA for the CDR3: TGTGCCAGCAGCCCTAAGACAGTGTTCTGGGACAAAAACATTCAGTACTTC.

The chain uses TRBV5-1 and TRBJ1-3; no reliable D call. Germline V gene sequence: CDR1 SGHRS, CDR2 YFSETQ. The CDR3 totals 15 residues. V was cut by 2 bases and J by 0 bases, with 9 bases left in between. The CDR3 region is CASSFTFASGNTIYF. CDR3 coding DNA: TGCGCCAGCAGCTTCACCTTTGCCTCTGGAAACACCATATATTTT.

This clonotype was seen at least ten times. CDR3: CSARQGGSGNTIYF. As DNA, the CDR3 is TGCAGTGCTAGACAGGGAGGTAGTGGAAACACCATATATTTT. The gene calls are TRBV20-1 and TRBJ1-3, with D possibly being TRBD1 (5 bases). V was trimmed by 2 bases and J by 3 bases, leaving 11 bases between them. The CDR3 is 14 amino acids. The V gene's germline CDR1 is DFQATT and CDR2 SNEGSKA (reference sequence).

This clonotype was seen a few times. The chain links TRBV20-1 to TRBJ2-7; 9 nucleotides match TRBD1. Germline-derived CDR1 and CDR2 are DFQATT and SNEGSKA (reference sequence). The CDR3 is made up of 15 amino acids. Trimming took 2 bases from V and 1 from J; bases not matched to a gene: 6. CDR3 region: CSARHGGTGSYEQYF. The CDR3 DNA sequence: TGCAGTGCTAGACATGGCGGGACAGGGTCCTACGAGCAGTACTTC.

This clonotype was observed a handful of times. This rearrangement joins TRBV18 to TRBJ2-5; tentatively, D is TRBD2 (6 bases). The CDR3 has 16 amino acids. V lost 2 bases, J lost 0 bases, and 13 bases lay in between. Germline V gene lookup returns CDR1 KGHSH and CDR2 LQKENI. For the CDR3, the DNA is TGTGCCAGCTCACCAGCGGGGAAAGTGTACCAAGAGACCCAGTACTTC. As protein: CASSPAGKVYQETQYF.

The chain couples TRBV28 to TRBJ1-5; D is possibly TRBD1 (6 bases). Trimming took 8 bases from V and 6 from J, leaving 14 bases between them. The CDR3 spans 13 residues. Germline V gene lookup returns CDR1 MDHEN and CDR2 SYDVKM. CDR3 DNA sequence: TGTGCCAGCGATTGGAGGGGGGGTCAGCCCCAGCATTTT. This encodes CASDWRGGQPQHF. Filled out from reference TRBV28 and TRBJ1-5, the complete variable domain reads DVKVTQSSRYLVKRTGEKVFLECVQDMDHENMFWYRQDPGLGLRLIYFSYDVKMKEKGDIPEGYSVSREKKERFSLILESASTNQTSMYLCASDWRGGQPQHFGDGTRLSIL.

This clonotype was detected a few times. The gene calls are TRBV12-3 or TRBV12-4 and TRBJ1-4, with D perhaps matching TRBD1 (6 bases). The CDR3 covers 15 residues. V lost 5 bases and J lost 3, with 13 bases in between. The CDR3 spells CASSPQGWANEKLFF. The CDR3 DNA is TGTGCCAGCAGTCCGCAGGGGTGGGCTAATGAAAAACTGTTTTTT.

This clonotype was observed at least ten times. This sequence joins TRBV2 and TRBJ1-6; D gene uncertain. The CDR3 spans 13 residues. The germline V and J ends were trimmed by 3 bases and 5 bases, with 5 bases remaining between them. Germline CDR1 and CDR2: SNHLY and FYNNEI. CDR3 protein: CASSDFNNSPLHF. The CDR3 DNA reads as TGTGCCAGCAGTGACTTTAATAATTCACCCCTCCACTTT.